This T cell receptor (beta chain) emerged from a study of early T cells in non-severe SARS-CoV-2 infection. This clonotype was observed at least ten times. Germline CDR1 LGHDT, CDR2 YNNKEL (reference sequence). V was cut by 4 bases and J by 3 bases, with 13 bases left in between. CDR3 length: 14 amino acids. TCRdb independently ran MiXCR on the 5' RACE reads; one entry per CDR3 protein. The sample lists around 40,000 distinct CDR3 sequences; 5% to 6.5% were seen once. Sequenced sample: whole blood. This TCR was recovered from an adult who was a healthcare worker with PCR-confirmed SARS-CoV-2 infection or an uninfected control (not recorded which). V is TRBV3-1 and J is TRBJ2-7; D gene uncertain. The CDR3 loop reads CASSPDGLNYEQYF. CDR3 in DNA: TGTGCCAGCAGCCCCGACGGTCTTAACTACGAGCAGTACTTC.